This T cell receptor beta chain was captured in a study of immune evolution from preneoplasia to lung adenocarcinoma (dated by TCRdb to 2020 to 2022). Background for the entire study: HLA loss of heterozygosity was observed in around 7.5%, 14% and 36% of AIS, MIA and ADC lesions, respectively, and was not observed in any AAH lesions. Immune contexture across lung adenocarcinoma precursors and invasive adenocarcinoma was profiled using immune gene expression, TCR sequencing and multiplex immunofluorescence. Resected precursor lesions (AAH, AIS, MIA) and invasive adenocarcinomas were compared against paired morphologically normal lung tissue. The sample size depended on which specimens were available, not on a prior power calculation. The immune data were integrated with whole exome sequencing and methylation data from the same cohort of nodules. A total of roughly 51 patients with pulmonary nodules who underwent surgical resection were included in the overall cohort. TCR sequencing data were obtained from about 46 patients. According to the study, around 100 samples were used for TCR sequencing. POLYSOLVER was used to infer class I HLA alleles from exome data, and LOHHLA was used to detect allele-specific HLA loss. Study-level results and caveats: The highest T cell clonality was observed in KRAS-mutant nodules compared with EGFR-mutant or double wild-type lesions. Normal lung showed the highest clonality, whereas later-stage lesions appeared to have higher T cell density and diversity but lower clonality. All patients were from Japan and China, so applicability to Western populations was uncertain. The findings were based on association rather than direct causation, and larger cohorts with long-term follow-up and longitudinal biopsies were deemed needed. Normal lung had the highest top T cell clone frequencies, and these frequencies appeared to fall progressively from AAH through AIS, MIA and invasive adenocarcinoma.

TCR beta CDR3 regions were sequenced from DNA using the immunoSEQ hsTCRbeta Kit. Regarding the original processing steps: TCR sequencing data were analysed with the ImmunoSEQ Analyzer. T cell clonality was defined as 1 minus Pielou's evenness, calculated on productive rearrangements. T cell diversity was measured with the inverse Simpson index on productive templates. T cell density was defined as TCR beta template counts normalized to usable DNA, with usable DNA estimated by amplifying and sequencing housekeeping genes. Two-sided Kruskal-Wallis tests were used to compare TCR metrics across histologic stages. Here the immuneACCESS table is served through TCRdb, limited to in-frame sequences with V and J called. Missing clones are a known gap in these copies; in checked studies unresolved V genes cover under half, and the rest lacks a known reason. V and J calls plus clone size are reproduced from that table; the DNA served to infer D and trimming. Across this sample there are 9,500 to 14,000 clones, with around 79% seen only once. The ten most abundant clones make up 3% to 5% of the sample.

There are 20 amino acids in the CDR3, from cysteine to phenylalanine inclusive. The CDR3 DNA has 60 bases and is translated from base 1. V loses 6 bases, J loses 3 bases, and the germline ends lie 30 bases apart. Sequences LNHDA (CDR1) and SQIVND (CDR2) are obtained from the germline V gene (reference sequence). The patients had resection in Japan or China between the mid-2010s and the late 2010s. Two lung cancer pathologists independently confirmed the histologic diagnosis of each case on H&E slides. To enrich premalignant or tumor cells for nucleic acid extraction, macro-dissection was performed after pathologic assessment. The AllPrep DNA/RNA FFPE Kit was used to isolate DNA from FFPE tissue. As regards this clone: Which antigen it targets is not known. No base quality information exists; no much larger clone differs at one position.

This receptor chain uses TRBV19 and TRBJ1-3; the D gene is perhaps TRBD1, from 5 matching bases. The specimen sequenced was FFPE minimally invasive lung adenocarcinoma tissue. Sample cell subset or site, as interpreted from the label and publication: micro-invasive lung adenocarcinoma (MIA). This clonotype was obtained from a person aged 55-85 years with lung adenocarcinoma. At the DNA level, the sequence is TGTGCCAGTAGCTCGATCGTGACGCGTATGACAGACGGATTTGGAAACACCATATATTTT. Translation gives CASSSIVTRMTDGFGNTIYF.